This T cell receptor beta chain was retrieved from a study of cytomegalovirus exposure and HLA in healthy donors (dated by TCRdb to 2015 to 2018). For the study in its entirety: An earlier analysis of roughly 500 of the donors reported around 280 Gb of sequence data and 117 million unique TCR beta sequences obtained from about 170 million T cells. The study aimed to test whether signatures of past pathogen exposure could be identified by cataloging public T cell receptors. High-throughput TCR immunosequencing, statistical association of individual TCRs with disease status, and machine learning were combined to predict cytomegalovirus infection status. Among some 410 genotyped donors of the cohort, an average of roughly 230,000 unique TCR beta nucleotide sequences was sequenced per donor, of which approximately 18% were non-productive. Of the 398 genotyped donors, 75% to 85% were placed in the genetic ancestry cluster associated with self-reported Caucasian donors. An early release covering 550 to 700 HLA-typed donors comprised 250 to 350 gigabases of sequencing data and tens of millions of unique TCR sequences. In a later genetic analysis, genome-wide SNP genotypes for about three fifths of the roughly 670 donors were used, and that subset was treated as a discovery cohort. In an earlier analysis of 587 of the donors, high-throughput TCR beta sequencing was used to judge whether each TCR beta V gene segment behaved as functional or pseudogenic. A later analysis re-examined previously published TCR beta repertoires from 600 to 700 donors and added high-resolution HLA genotyping to investigate patterns of TCR occurrence. Rather than using new phenotypic data, the later analysis identified candidate immune exposures from TCR beta sequences and from how often those sequences occurred across donors. The number of donors typed differed by locus, with about 629-630 for A, B, C, DRB1 and DQB1, roughly 520 for DQA1, nearly 610 for DPA1, and around 450 for DPB1. Donor age, sex, ethnicity and CMV serostatus were compiled alongside the repertoire data. In addition to the first cohort of 666 subjects, a separate validation cohort of 100 to 150 different subjects was used. The T cell repertoires of 700 or so subjects were profiled by immunosequencing and related to cytomegalovirus serostatus. Every discovery cohort repertoire had been produced on one sequencing platform. About 5 DR-DQ haplotypes were handled as single units for association and clustering, since linkage in the cohort was strong. Both class I and class II loci were covered by HLA typing, at four-digit resolution. Results the study describes overall, beyond this receptor: This cohort had only TCR beta chains sequenced, and the lack of alpha or paired-chain data limited which features could be detected. In a later genetic analysis, fewer N-insertions in productive TCRs were reported among donors in an Asian-associated ancestry cluster than the roughly 640-donor mean. A further reported finding was that TCR beta sequences accurately predicted the HLA-A and HLA-B alleles for most subjects in the first cohort. Compared with equally common non-associated chains, HLA-associated TCR beta chains in a later analysis were more clonally expanded and had lower generation probabilities. While some public TCRs were present in many individuals, most TCR sequences turned up only very rarely across donors. In the study, about 150 TCR beta chains were listed as associated with cytomegalovirus. The 87-base-pair reads could not distinguish some IMGT-functional V segments, including TRBV6-2 and TRBV6-3, so those segments were excluded. For the cohort, immune exposure information was limited to CMV serostatus. Roughly uniform sequencing depth across donors was assumed in presence/absence analyses, although this assumption may not hold. A group of highly shared sequence variants was considered likely to be a technical artifact of the sequencing pipeline. A later genetic analysis associated a missense DCLRE1C variant with V-gene and J-gene trimming of TCR beta chains, and an independent cohort replicated the association. It was suggested by the authors that the approach could potentially be generalized to other disease states and immunological phenotypes. Correlated functional status among segregating V segments might reflect linkage disequilibrium, but an unknown experimental factor could not be ruled out. Because HLA typing was missing for some donors at each locus, association tests included only the typed subset. Because counts were too low, roughly 17 rarely observed V segments, including chromosome 9 orphons, were left out of the earlier analysis of some 600 of the donors. A later analysis found that most CMV-associated TCR beta chains appeared HLA-restricted, with HLA associations seemingly driven largely by CMV exposure. The classifier was reported to diagnose cytomegalovirus status with high specificity and sensitivity in both the original cohort and the validation cohort. At a false discovery rate of 0.05, a later analysis linked roughly 17,000 TCR beta sequences to specific HLA alleles. A few of the identified cytomegalovirus-associated TCR beta chains were confirmed in vitro to be specific for cytomegalovirus antigens. According to a later analysis, TCR association rates differed among HLA loci, with DRB1 alleles showing the most associated TCRs and HLA-C alleles showing the fewest. A later analysis reported that several top co-occurrence clusters appeared linked to parvovirus B19, influenza, CMV and Epstein-Barr virus. Broadly in line with IMGT annotations, most TCR beta V segments showed up in productive rearrangements about 90% or about 30% of the time in an earlier analysis of under 700 of the donors. When HLA alleles, especially DR and DQ, strongly co-occurred, TCR associations were difficult to assign to individual alleles.

Deletion took 4 bases off V and 7 bases off J, with a span of 17 bases between the germline ends. The germline V gene yields SGHRS for CDR1 and YFSETQ for CDR2. The CDR3 spans 14 residues, from the cysteine through the phenylalanine. Of all the DNA, just the CDR3 is kept, 42 bases in frame from base 1. Library prep was done by the immunoSEQ multiplex PCR assay. For the multiplex PCR, a mixture combining 60 forward primers for TCR Vbeta segments and 13 reverse primers for TCR Jbeta segments was used. The CDR3 region of rearranged TCR beta genes was amplified from genomic DNA with a multiplex PCR assay. The amplified TCR beta libraries were sequenced on the Illumina HiSeq System as 87-base-pair reads. In the original analysis: In a later analysis, some 80 million unique TCR beta chains were counted across the roughly 700 repertoires, and roughly 11 million of these chains were shared by at least two donors. Raw reads were error-corrected and collapsed into unique sequences with a nearest-neighbor algorithm that merged closely related sequences to remove PCR and sequencing errors. V, D and J gene segments were assigned by aligning CDR3 sequences to IMGT reference sequences. Each retained sequence needed at least a six-nucleotide match to both a V gene segment and a J gene segment. Rearrangements were called productive when the CDR3 lacked stop codons and stayed in frame with V and J; all others were non-productive. CDR3 was defined by IMGT convention, running from the second conserved V-encoded cysteine to the conserved J-encoded phenylalanine. The earlier analysis of approximately 500 of the donors excluded sequences that lacked an unambiguous match to a single V gene segment. An earlier analysis of a few hundred of the donors classified V segments as functional when productive rearrangements were above 56.7% and as segregating when the standard deviation between donors was above 5%. A statistical classification framework was built for diagnosing cytomegalovirus status from the catalog of TCR beta chain sequences. In a later analysis, V and J genes were assigned by comparing TCR nucleotide sequences against IMGT/GENE-DB human TR gene sequences. Using the TCRdist pipeline, a later analysis assigned CDR3 sequences along with most-parsimonious VDJ recombination scenarios. A later analysis defined each TCR beta chain by its CDR3 amino acid sequence plus V-gene family, and excluded reads lacking a unique V-gene family. To address suspected cross-contamination and a sequencing artifact, a later analysis removed 592 highly shared, low-generation-probability nucleotide sequences. For each public chain, a later analysis derived a clonal expansion index from normalized ranks of inferred template counts within each repertoire. Generation probabilities in a later analysis came from a VDJ recombination model fitted to out-of-frame rearrangements, and those results were checked against IGoR. In a later analysis, TCR-TCR, TCR-HLA and TCR-CMV co-occurrence was scored with hypergeometric tests, and a repertoire-size bias correction was applied to TCR pairs. To estimate false discovery rates, a later analysis permuted the HLA or CMV assignments 20 times. In a later analysis, co-occurring TCRs were grouped using DBSCAN, and TCRdist sequence similarity was added for clustering within HLA-allele-positive subsets. Repertoires with fewer than 30,000 or more than 120,000 public chains were left out of co-occurrence clustering, as were about five repertoires with anomalous nucleotide sharing. TCRdb took over this immuneACCESS table, retaining in-frame rearrangements with V and J assigned. Such tables are incomplete; in checked studies, under half of the missing clones stem from an unresolved V gene, and the remainder is unexplained. The V and J calls and the clone size are those of that table, but D and trimming were determined from the DNA. The sample yields some 30,000 clones; around nine tenths were counted once. Approximately 3% of the sample rests with the top ten.

About this clone itself: This clone's antigen is unknown. No base quality information exists; no much larger clone differs at one position.

The cohort was made up of hundreds of healthy bone marrow donors. All cohort members were sampled while nominally healthy, although unrecorded immune exposures were likely present. The donor tested CMV seronegative and was one of the 352 seronegative cohort members. Every donor gave a peripheral blood sample, and the peripheral blood mononuclear cells from that sample were used for TCR beta sequencing. The Qiagen DNeasy Blood Extraction Kit was used to extract genomic DNA from the blood cell samples. The chain is encoded by TRBV5-1 joined to TRBJ2-5; a tentative D call is TRBD2 (7 bases match). The receptor's source is a boy younger than 18 in good health and CMV-seronegative. The specimen was PBMCs. The CDR3: CASSPEGGPGTQYF. In nucleotide form, the sequence is TGCGCCAGCAGCCCGGAGGGGGGGCCCGGGACCCAGTACTTC. When the CDR3 is completed using the reference TRBV5-1 and TRBJ2-5 genes on either side, the full variable domain is KAGVTQTPRYLIKTRGQQVTLSCSPISGHRSVSWYQQTPGQGLQFLFEYFSETQRNKGNFPGRFSGRQFSNSRSEMNVSTLELGDSALYLCASSPEGGPGTQYFGPGTRLLVL.